The 19 T cell receptor beta chains in this list originate from one sample, sequenced in a study of CD8+ T cells in alopecia areata. cDNA prepared by RNA extraction and subsequent reverse transcription served as the template for sequencing. The assay was immunoSEQ multiplex PCR, and TCRdb's table has in-frame clones only and misses some. The sample comprises just over 150,000 clones, about 50% of which are singletons, and less than 20% rests with the top ten. This material consisted of CD8+ T cells sorted from blood, taken at week 0. The receptors stem from a human donor with alopecia areata.

The chain links TRBV30 to TRBJ1-1; D uncertain. From germline, CDR1 is GTSNPN and CDR2 SVGIG (reference sequence). V was trimmed by 3 bases and J by 5 bases, leaving 7 bases between them. This CDR3 is built from 11 residues. CDR3: CAWRGGTEAFF. In nucleotides, the CDR3 is TGTGCCTGGAGGGGAGGGACTGAAGCTTTCTTT.

This clone appeared a few times. The rearrangement joins TRBV29-1 to TRBJ1-2; no clear D gene. The CDR3 sequence is 12 residues long. Germline CDR1 SQVTM, CDR2 ANQGSEA. The germline V and J ends were trimmed by 4 bases and 8 bases, with 14 bases remaining between them. The CDR3 DNA sequence: TGCAGCGTTGGCTCCGACACAACCGGCTACACCTTC. Protein product: CSVGSDTTGYTF.

The chain employs TRBV29-1 and TRBJ2-1; D may be TRBD2 (7 bases). From germline, CDR1 is SQVTM and CDR2 ANQGSEA. The CDR3 is made up of 14 amino acids. Deletions cut 7 bases from V and 2 bases from J, with 15 bases between. CDR3: CSARGEGAYNEQFF. CDR3 bases: TGCAGCGCCCGAGGGGAGGGGGCCTACAATGAGCAGTTCTTC.

The gene calls are TRBV5-6 and TRBJ1-1; D may be TRBD1 (5 bases). Per the germline V gene, CDR1 is SGHDT and CDR2 is YYEEEE. Trimming took 6 bases from V and 3 from J, leaving 15 bases between them. The length of the CDR3 is 14 residues. CDR3 amino acids: CASTRRGEDTEAFF. Written as DNA, the CDR3 is TGTGCCAGCACCCGGAGAGGGGAGGACACTGAAGCTTTCTTT.

This CDR3 reads CASSLGGVHLGSPLHF. CDR3 nucleotide sequence: TGTGCCAGCAGCTTAGGCGGGGTCCACCTTGGTTCACCCCTCCACTTT. The V call is TRBV11-2, the J call TRBJ1-6; D remains ambiguous. Germline V gives CDR1 SGHAT, CDR2 FQNNGV. Trimming stripped 1 base from V and 9 bases from J, with 16 bases between. This CDR3 is built from 16 residues.

A few counts support this clone. This sequence joins TRBV7-9 and TRBJ2-7; D not resolved. Germline CDR1 reads SEHNR; CDR2 reads FQNEAQ (reference sequence). The ends were cut back, 2 bases at V and 4 bases at J, with 6 bases in the middle. CDR3 size: 12 residues. CDR3 nucleotide sequence: TGTGCCAGCAGCTTACTCGGTTACGAGCAGTACTTC. This gives the protein CASSLLGYEQYF.

This chain uses TRBV30 with TRBJ2-7, with D perhaps matching TRBD1 or TRBD2 (6 bases each). Germline CDR1 is GTSNPN and CDR2 is SVGIG (reference sequence). Between the trimmed V and J ends, which lost 1 base and 0 bases, there was a span of 10 bases. The CDR3 contains 14 residues. The CDR3 region is CAWSERGPSYEQYF. The CDR3 DNA reads as TGTGCCTGGAGTGAACGGGGGCCCTCCTACGAGCAGTACTTC.

The CDR3 nucleotides are TGTGCCAGCAGCCCCGACAGGGTCGAGCAGTTCTTC. Its translation is CASSPDRVEQFF. The chain joins TRBV11-2 to TRBJ2-1; 7 bases are shared with TRBD1. The J segment lost 10 bases and the V segment lost 5 bases, leaving 5 bases of the junction unmatched. Per germline, CDR1 SGHAT and CDR2 FQNNGV. This CDR3 has 12 amino acids.

This clone appeared a few times. The rearrangement links TRBV30 to TRBJ2-3; the D is unclear. The CDR3 contains 12 residues. Trimming took 0 bases from V and 1 from J, leaving 2 bases between them. The germline V gene encodes CDR1 GTSNPN and CDR2 SVGIG (reference sequence). CDR3 bases: TGTGCCTGGAGTGTCCGCACAGATACGCAGTATTTT. It encodes CAWSVRTDTQYF.

The CDR3 loop is CASSLGQISYEQYF. CDR3 nucleotide sequence: TGTGCCAGCAGCTTGGGACAGATATCCTACGAGCAGTACTTC. V and J are TRBV11-2 and TRBJ2-7; 7 nucleotides match TRBD1. V shed 3 bases, J shed 1 base, and the junction held 3 bases outside the gene matches. The V gene's germline CDR1 is SGHAT and CDR2 FQNNGV. The CDR3 length is 14 residues.

This chain joins TRBV5-6 and TRBJ2-7; no firm D call. Deletions cut 2 bases from V and 0 bases from J, with 6 bases between. From germline, CDR1 is SGHDT and CDR2 YYEEEE. The CDR3 is made up of 13 amino acids. CDR3 DNA: TGTGCCAGCAGCTTCGACTCCTCCTACGAGCAGTACTTC. Its protein is CASSFDSSYEQYF.

This clone appeared a few times. The CDR3 DNA is TGTGCCAGCAACGGTCGTGGTCAGCCCCAGCATTTT. It codes for CASNGRGQPQHF. The chain links TRBV14 to TRBJ1-5; D gene ambiguous. Trimming removed 7 bases at V and 6 bases at J, with 10 bases between. CDR1 is SGHDN and CDR2 is FVKESK in the germline V gene. This CDR3 has 12 residues.

This chain links TRBV13 with TRBJ1-1; unclear D gene. V shed 5 bases and J shed 0 bases, with 13 bases lying between them. The CDR3 spans 15 residues. Per the germline V gene, CDR1 is PRHDT and CDR2 is FYEKMQ (reference sequence). CDR3 amino acids: CASSPRLDLNTEAFF. The DNA of the CDR3 is TGTGCCAGCAGCCCTCGGTTAGATCTGAACACTGAAGCTTTCTTT.

CDR3 nucleotides: TGCAGCGCTGGGACTAGCGGGGGGACGGGGGAGACCCAGTACTTC. Its translation: CSAGTSGGTGETQYF. The chain links TRBV29-1 to TRBJ2-5; 15 bases align to TRBD2. Trimming removed 7 bases from V and 5 bases from J; junction bases left unmatched: 8. This CDR3 has 15 residues. Germline V gene data show CDR1 as SQVTM and CDR2 as ANQGSEA. Full variable domain (rest looked up from reference TRBV29-1 and TRBJ2-5): SAVISQKPSRDICQRGTSLTIQCQVDSQVTMMFWYRQQPGQSLTLIATANQGSEATYESGFVIDKFPISRPNLTFSTLTVSNMSPEDSSIYLCSAGTSGGTGETQYFGPGTRLLVL.

This clone was seen only a few times. V gene TRBV29-1 combines with J gene TRBJ1-2, with D hard to call. Trimming removed 6 bases at V and 7 bases at J, with 15 bases between. CDR1 and CDR2 (germline): SQVTM, ANQGSEA. This CDR3 is built from 12 residues. This chain's CDR3 is CSVPGRASGYTF. The CDR3, as DNA: TGCAGCGTCCCTGGACGGGCAAGTGGCTACACCTTC.

For the CDR3, the DNA is TGTGCCACCAGTGGCTCCCGCTCCTACGAGCAGTACTTC. Its protein is CATSGSRSYEQYF. This rearrangement joins TRBV15 to TRBJ2-7; D unclear. The germline CDR1 and CDR2 sequences are LNHNV and YYDKDF (reference sequence). V gave up 6 bases and J gave up 0 bases, with 9 bases separating them. This CDR3 is built from 13 residues.

The chain combines TRBV25-1 with TRBJ1-1; 8 nucleotides agree with TRBD1. CDR1 and CDR2 (germline): MGHDK, SYGVNS. The CDR3 is 13 amino acids. The V gene end was trimmed by 8 bases and the J gene end by 6 bases; junction bases not matched to a gene: 8. The CDR3 sequence: CASQTGVSAEAFF. The CDR3, as DNA: TGTGCCAGCCAGACAGGGGTATCGGCTGAAGCTTTCTTT.

As to this clone: This specimen includes other DNA sequences encoding the same CDR3. V is TRBV30 and J is TRBJ2-7; D gene uncertain. The CDR3 totals 11 residues. V shed 1 base and J shed 0 bases, with 1 base lying between them. Germline V gene data show CDR1 as GTSNPN and CDR2 as SVGIG (reference sequence). The CDR3 DNA reads TGTGCCTGGAGTGGCTCCTACGAGCAGTACTTC. Its translation is CAWSGSYEQYF.

The table lists this clone with many counts. The chain employs TRBV7-9 and TRBJ1-1; no definite D call. This CDR3 is built from 13 residues. From germline, CDR1 is SEHNR and CDR2 FQNEAQ (reference sequence). The V end lost 0 bases, the J end lost 8 bases, and 10 bases lay between the germline ends. CDR3 sequence reads: CASSLASPKEAFF. The CDR3 DNA reads TGTGCCAGCAGCTTAGCGTCACCGAAAGAAGCTTTCTTT.